The sequence of this TCR beta chain was determined in a study of B cell selection in AIRE deficiency. J lost 4 bases, V lost 6 bases, and 14 bases had no gene match. CDR3 length: 17 residues. CDR1 and CDR2 (germline): WSHSY, SAAADI. Regarding this clone: As yet, its antigen is unknown.

Study-wide results and limits: Approximately 29% of healthy-shared Treg sequences were found among patient Tconv cells.

The regulatory T cell sort gate was CD4+CD25hiCD127low/negative. TCRdb keeps only in-frame clones here, not all; method: immunoSEQ multiplex PCR. The repertoire holds 13,000 to 15,000 clones, with about 92% as singletons. This clonotype originated in a human donor with AIRE deficiency. V usage is TRBV10-2 and J usage is TRBJ2-2; 7 bases align to TRBD2. Input material: Tregs sorted from PBMCs. The CDR3 DNA follows: TGCGCCAGCAGCAAGAGACTAGCCCAATCTGGCACCGGGGAGCTGTTTTTT. Encoded protein: CASSKRLAQSGTGELFF.